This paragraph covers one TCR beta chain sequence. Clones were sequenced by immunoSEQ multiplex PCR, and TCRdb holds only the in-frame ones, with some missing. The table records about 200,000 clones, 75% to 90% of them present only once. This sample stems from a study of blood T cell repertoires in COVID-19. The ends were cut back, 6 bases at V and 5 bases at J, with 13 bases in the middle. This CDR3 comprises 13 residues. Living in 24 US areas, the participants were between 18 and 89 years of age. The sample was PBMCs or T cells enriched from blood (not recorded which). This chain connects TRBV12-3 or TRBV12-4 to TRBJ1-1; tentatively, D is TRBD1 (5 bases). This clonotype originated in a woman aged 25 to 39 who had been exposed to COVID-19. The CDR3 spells CASSRQRGTEAFF. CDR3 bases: TGTGCCAGCAGCCGACAGAGAGGTACTGAAGCTTTCTTT.